These 4 T cell receptor beta chains were all obtained from the same sample, sequenced in a study of identical twins. TCRdb ran MiXCR on the 5' RACE reads and lists one entry per CDR3 protein. The sample has under 900,000 distinct CDR3 sequences, approximately 18% seen once. This sample was shared with a second study, whose subject was T cells expressing NK-cell markers.

The sequencing sample was made of PBMCs. These receptors were taken from a woman aged 18-30 years in good health.

This clonotype has a count of ten or more. The rearrangement links TRBV15 to TRBJ1-5, with D maybe TRBD1 (6 bases). Trimming removed 0 bases at V and 5 bases at J, with 11 bases between. Germline CDR1 reads LNHNV; CDR2 reads YYDKDF (reference sequence). This CDR3 contains 15 residues. CDR3 nucleotides: TGTGCCACCAGCAGAGAGGAACAGGGTTATCAGCCCCAGCATTTT. Translating gives CATSREEQGYQPQHF.

This clonotype showed up many times. The gene calls are TRBV7-2 and TRBJ2-7; D is uncertain. V gave up 3 bases and J gave up 2 bases, with 8 bases separating them. Germline lookup yields CDR1 SGHTA and CDR2 FQGNSA. CDR3 size: 13 residues. The CDR3 region has the DNA TGTGCCAGCAGCTTTTCCCCAACCTACGAGCAGTACTTC. Amino acid sequence: CASSFSPTYEQYF.

The CDR3 region has the DNA TGTGCCAGCCTACTTACTTGGGGGCAAGAGACCCAGTACTTC. This translates into CASLLTWGQETQYF. The chain joins TRBV5-5 to TRBJ2-5; the D call may be TRBD1 or TRBD2 (5 bases each). V was shortened by 7 bases and J by 2 bases, with 15 bases between the two germline ends. The CDR3 contains 14 residues. CDR1 and CDR2 (germline): SGHKS, YYEKEE (reference sequence).

This clonotype was counted at least ten times. The rearrangement uses TRBV11-2 and TRBJ2-2; D is possibly TRBD2 (5 bases). CDR1 and CDR2 (germline): SGHAT, FQNNGV. With 1 base removed from V and 5 bases from J, the gap between germline ends came to 8 bases. The CDR3 has 14 residues. CDR3 protein: CASSLVPGTGELFF. The CDR3 DNA is TGTGCCAGCAGCTTAGTACCGGGAACCGGGGAGCTGTTTTTT.